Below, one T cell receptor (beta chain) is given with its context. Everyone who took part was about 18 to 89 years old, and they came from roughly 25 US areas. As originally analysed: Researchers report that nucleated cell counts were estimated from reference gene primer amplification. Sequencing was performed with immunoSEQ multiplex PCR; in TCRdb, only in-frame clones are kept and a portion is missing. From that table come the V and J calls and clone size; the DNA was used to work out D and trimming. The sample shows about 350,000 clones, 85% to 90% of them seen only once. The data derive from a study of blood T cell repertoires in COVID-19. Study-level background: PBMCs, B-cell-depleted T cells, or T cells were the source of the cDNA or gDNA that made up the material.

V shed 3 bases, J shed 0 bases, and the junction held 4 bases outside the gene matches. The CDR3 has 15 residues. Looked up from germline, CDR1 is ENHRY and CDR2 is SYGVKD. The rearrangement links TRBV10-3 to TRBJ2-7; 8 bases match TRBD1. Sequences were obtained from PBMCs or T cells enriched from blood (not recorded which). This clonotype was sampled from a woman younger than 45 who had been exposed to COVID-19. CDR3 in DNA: TGTGCCATCAGTGATTGGGGACAGGTCTCCTACGAGCAGTACTTC. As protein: CAISDWGQVSYEQYF.